This TCR beta chain was profiled in a study of OX40 agonist ivuxolimab in advanced cancers. On the study more broadly: Partial responses were achieved by three patients, of whom one had hepatocellular carcinoma and two had cutaneous melanoma.

Produced via immunoSEQ multiplex PCR; TCRdb's table is partial and in-frame only. The profile shows 65,000 to 90,000 clones, around 90% of them singletons. Germline trimming cut 4 bases from V and 3 bases from J; bases unmatched to any gene: 7. The CDR3 covers 17 residues. CDR1 and CDR2 (germline): SGHRS, YFSETQ. The V gene is TRBV5-1, the J gene TRBJ2-1; 13 nucleotides line up with TRBD2. The sequenced sample was CD4+ or CD8+ T cells sorted from blood, obtained in a trial of the OX40 agonist ivuxolimab. This sequence originates from an adult with an advanced solid tumor such as melanoma, head and neck, liver or kidney cancer. CDR3 in amino acids: CASSPRTSGSRYNEQFF. The DNA for the CDR3 is TGCGCCAGCAGCCCGCGGACTAGCGGGAGCCGCTACAATGAGCAGTTCTTC. Variable domain in full (rest from reference TRBV5-1 and TRBJ2-1): KAGVTQTPRYLIKTRGQQVTLSCSPISGHRSVSWYQQTPGQGLQFLFEYFSETQRNKGNFPGRFSGRQFSNSRSEMNVSTLELGDSALYLCASSPRTSGSRYNEQFFGPGTRLTVL.